One and the same sample provided the 13 T cell receptor beta chains below, sequenced in a study of T-cell memory formation after mild COVID-19. TCRdb called the 5' RACE reads again in MiXCR, with one record for every CDR3 protein. This table holds about 420,000 distinct CDR3 sequences, roughly a quarter found once. Sequenced material: PBMCs or a T cell subset sorted from them (not recorded which). Every receptor here comes from an adult woman who had mild COVID-19 (a few samples of this study predate the infection). Cell type and time point are not known.

This clonotype has a handful of counts. The chain uses TRBV7-2 and TRBJ1-2; D is perhaps TRBD1 (6 bases). The CDR3 spans 17 residues. Deletions cut 5 bases from V and 2 bases from J, with 21 bases between. Germline loops: CDR1 SGHTA, CDR2 FQGNSA. The CDR3 DNA is TGTGCCAGCAGCCTAACGGGGGGGCAGGGGAAGAACTATGGCTACACCTTC. Amino acids: CASSLTGGQGKNYGYTF.

This clonotype came up a few times. The chain recombines TRBV20-1 with TRBJ2-7; D is possibly TRBD1 or TRBD2 (5 bases each). There are 14 residues in the CDR3. From germline, CDR1 is DFQATT and CDR2 SNEGSKA (reference sequence). Trimming stripped 6 bases from V and 2 bases from J, with 17 bases between. In nucleotides, the CDR3 is TGCAGTGCGCTCCCCCGGGACCAGACCTACGAGCAGTACTTC. Residues: CSALPRDQTYEQYF.

The V call is TRBV9, the J call TRBJ2-2; weak D call: TRBD2 (5 bases). V gave up 0 bases and J gave up 0 bases, with 9 bases separating them. The CDR3 is made up of 16 amino acids. The germline gives CDR1 SGDLS, CDR2 YYNGEE. DNA of the CDR3: TGTGCCAGCAGCGTAGTCGGACTGGCGAACACCGGGGAGCTGTTTTTT. Protein: CASSVVGLANTGELFF.

In this sample, this clonotype turned up many times. This sequence joins TRBV7-2 and TRBJ2-7; no definite D call. V was pared by 2 bases and J by 1 base, with 9 bases between. The CDR3 sequence is 14 residues long. Germline V CDR1 and CDR2: SGHTA, FQGNSA. The CDR3 is CASSLMHGSYEQYF. The DNA of the CDR3 is TGTGCCAGCAGCTTAATGCACGGATCCTACGAGCAGTACTTC.

This clonotype was seen a single time. The chain links TRBV18 to TRBJ1-2; D is perhaps TRBD1 (5 bases). This CDR3 is built from 16 residues. Trimming stripped 2 bases from V and 5 bases from J, with 18 bases between. Per the germline V gene, CDR1 is KGHSH and CDR2 is LQKENI. CDR3 nucleotide sequence: TGTGCCAGCTCACCAGCCTCTCAGGGATCCGGGTATGGCTACACCTTC. It yields the protein CASSPASQGSGYGYTF.

This clonotype was seen ten or more times. This chain joins TRBV5-1 and TRBJ2-7; the D gene is possibly TRBD1 (6 bases). This CDR3 spans 14 amino acids. Germline CDR1 and CDR2: SGHRS and YFSETQ. The V end was cut by 2 bases, the J end by 2 bases, with 11 bases between. CDR3 sequence reads: CASSFTGTPYEQYF. The CDR3 nucleotides are TGCGCCAGCAGCTTCACAGGGACCCCCTACGAGCAGTACTTC.

This clonotype turned up a few times. The gene calls are TRBV20-1 and TRBJ2-7, with 8 bases fitting TRBD2. The V gene's germline CDR1 is DFQATT and CDR2 SNEGSKA (reference sequence). This CDR3 contains 14 residues. The CDR3 loop reads CSLGAGGFSYEQYF. In DNA, the CDR3 is TGCAGCCTGGGGGCGGGGGGCTTCTCCTACGAGCAGTACTTC.

The chain carries TRBV15 and TRBJ2-3; D is unresolved. CDR3 size: 14 residues. V dropped 2 bases and J dropped 1 base, with 7 bases sitting between them. CDR1 and CDR2 (germline): LNHNV, YYDKDF (reference sequence). The CDR3 DNA reads TGTGCCACCAGCAGACTGAGAGGCACAGATACGCAGTATTTT. Translated, it gives CATSRLRGTDTQYF.

This clonotype was seen a handful of times. The gene calls are TRBV5-6 and TRBJ2-2; 12 positions agree with TRBD1. The trim removed 5 bases at V and 1 base at J, leaving 9 bases unmatched. CDR1 SGHDT and CDR2 YYEEEE come from the germline V gene. This CDR3 is built from 18 residues. This CDR3 is CASRELGTGGRNTGELFF. Written as DNA, the CDR3 is TGTGCCAGCAGAGAGCTTGGGACAGGGGGCCGGAACACCGGGGAGCTGTTTTTT.

V gene TRBV7-9 combines with J gene TRBJ1-6, with TRBD1 identical over 10 bases. Trimming took 4 bases from V and 6 from J; bases not matched to a gene: 3. CDR3 length: 15 residues. CDR1 and CDR2 from the germline V gene are SEHNR and FQNEAQ (reference sequence). The CDR3 region has the DNA TGTGCCAGCAGCTGGGGACAGGGGTTTAATTCACCCCTCCACTTT. Translated: CASSWGQGFNSPLHF.

The chain carries TRBV5-1 and TRBJ1-4; a possible D gene is TRBD1 (5 bases). Germline assignment: CDR1 SGHRS and CDR2 YFSETQ. The CDR3 consists of 15 residues. V lost 4 bases and J 4 bases, leaving 14 bases between the germline ends. In DNA, the CDR3 is TGCGCCAGCAGCCCCTGGAAAGGGGATAATGAAAAACTGTTTTTT. This codes for CASSPWKGDNEKLFF.

This chain uses TRBV9 with TRBJ2-5; D is uncertain. Germline V gives CDR1 SGDLS, CDR2 YYNGEE. V gave up 1 base and J gave up 2 bases, with 6 bases separating them. The CDR3 extends over 13 amino acids. CDR3 protein: CASSVRVQETQYF. The CDR3 DNA follows: TGTGCCAGCAGCGTAAGGGTACAAGAGACCCAGTACTTC.

This clonotype is a singleton in its sample. This chain joins TRBV27 and TRBJ2-6, with D perhaps TRBD1 (6 bases). CDR1 and CDR2 from the germline V gene are MNHEY and SMNVEV (reference sequence). The CDR3 covers 19 residues. V lost 6 bases to trimming and J lost 0 bases, with 21 bases between them. CDR3 sequence (DNA): TGTGCCAGCAGCTCCATTCCCGGGACATCCCACTCTGGGGCCAACGTCCTGACTTTC. Protein: CASSSIPGTSHSGANVLTF.